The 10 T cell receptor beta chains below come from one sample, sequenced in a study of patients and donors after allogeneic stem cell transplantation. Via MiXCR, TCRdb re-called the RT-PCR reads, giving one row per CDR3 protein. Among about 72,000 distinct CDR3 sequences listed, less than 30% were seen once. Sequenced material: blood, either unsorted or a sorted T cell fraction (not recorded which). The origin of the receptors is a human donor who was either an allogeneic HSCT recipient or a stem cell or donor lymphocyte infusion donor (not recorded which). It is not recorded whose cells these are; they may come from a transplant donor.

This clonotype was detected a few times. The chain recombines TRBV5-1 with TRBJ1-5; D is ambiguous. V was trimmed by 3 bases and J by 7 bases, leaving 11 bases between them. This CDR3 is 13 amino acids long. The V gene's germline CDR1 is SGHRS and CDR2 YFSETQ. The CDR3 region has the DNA TGCGCCAGCAGCTCTGGACCAGGCCAGCCCCAGCATTTT. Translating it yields CASSSGPGQPQHF.

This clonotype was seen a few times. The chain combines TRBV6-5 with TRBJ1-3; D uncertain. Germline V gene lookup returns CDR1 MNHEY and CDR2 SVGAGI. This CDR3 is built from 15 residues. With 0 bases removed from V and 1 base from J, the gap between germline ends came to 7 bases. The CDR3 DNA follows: TGTGCCAGCAGTTACTCCCGGTTGTCTGGAAACACCATATATTTT. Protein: CASSYSRLSGNTIYF.

In nucleotides, the CDR3 is TGCGCCAGCAGCCAGGACAGGGGGCTTCTGTGGGAGCAGTACTTC. It specifies CASSQDRGLLWEQYF. The chain is built from TRBV4-3 and TRBJ2-7; the match to TRBD1 covers 11 bases. The CDR3 contains 15 residues. Germline lookup yields CDR1 LGHNA and CDR2 YSLEER. Trimming at V came to 3 bases and at J to 7 bases, leaving 8 bases not matched to a gene.

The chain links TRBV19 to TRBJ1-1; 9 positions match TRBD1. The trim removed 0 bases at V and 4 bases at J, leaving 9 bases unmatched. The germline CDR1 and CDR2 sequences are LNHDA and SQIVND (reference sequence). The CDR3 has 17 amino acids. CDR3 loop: CASSIDLAQGAGTEAFF. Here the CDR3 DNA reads TGTGCCAGTAGTATAGATCTAGCACAGGGGGCAGGCACTGAAGCTTTCTTT.

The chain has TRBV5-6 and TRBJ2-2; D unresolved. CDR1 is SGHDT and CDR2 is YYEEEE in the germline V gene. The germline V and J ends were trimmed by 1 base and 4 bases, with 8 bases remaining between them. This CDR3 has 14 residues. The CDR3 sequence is CASSLSMATGELFF. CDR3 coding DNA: TGTGCCAGCAGCTTGAGTATGGCCACCGGGGAGCTGTTTTTT.

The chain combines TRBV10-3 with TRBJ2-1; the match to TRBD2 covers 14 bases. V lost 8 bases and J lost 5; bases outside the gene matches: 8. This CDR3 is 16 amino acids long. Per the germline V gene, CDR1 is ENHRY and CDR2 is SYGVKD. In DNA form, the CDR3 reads TGTGCCATCGGCCAGACTAGCGGGAGGGTAAACAATGAGCAGTTCTTC. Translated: CAIGQTSGRVNNEQFF.

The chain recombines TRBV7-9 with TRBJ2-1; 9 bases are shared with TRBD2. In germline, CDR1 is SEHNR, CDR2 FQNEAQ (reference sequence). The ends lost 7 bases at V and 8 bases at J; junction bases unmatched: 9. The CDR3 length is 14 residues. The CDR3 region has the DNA TGTGCCAGCACCCAATGGCGGGAGGGCCATGAGCAGTTCTTC. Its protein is CASTQWREGHEQFF.

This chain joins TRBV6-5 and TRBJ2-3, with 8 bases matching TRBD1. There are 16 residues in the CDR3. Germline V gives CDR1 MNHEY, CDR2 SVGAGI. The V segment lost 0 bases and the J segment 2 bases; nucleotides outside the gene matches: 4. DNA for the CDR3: TGTGCCAGCAGTTACTCCTGGACAGGGCTCACAGATACGCAGTATTTT. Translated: CASSYSWTGLTDTQYF.

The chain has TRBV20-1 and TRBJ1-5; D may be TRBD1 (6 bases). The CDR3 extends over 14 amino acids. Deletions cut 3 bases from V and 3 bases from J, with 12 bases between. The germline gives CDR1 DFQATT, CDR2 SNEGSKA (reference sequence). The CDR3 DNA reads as TGCAGTGCTAGTCGTACAGGGTCCAATCAGCCCCAGCATTTT. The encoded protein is CSASRTGSNQPQHF.

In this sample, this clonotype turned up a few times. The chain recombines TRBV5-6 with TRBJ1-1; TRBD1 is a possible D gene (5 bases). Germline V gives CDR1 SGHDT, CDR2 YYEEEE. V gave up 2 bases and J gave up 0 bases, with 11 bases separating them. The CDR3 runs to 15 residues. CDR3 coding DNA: TGTGCCAGCAGCTTCACACCGGGGCTGAACACTGAAGCTTTCTTT. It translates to CASSFTPGLNTEAFF.